The 8 T cell receptor beta chains presented below share a single source sample, sequenced in a study of tumor and adjacent non-tumor tissue in lung cancer (dated by TCRdb to between 2017 and 2018). Bulk unsorted tissue served as the source for RNA extraction, and RNA quality was assessed using a NanoDrop ND-1000 and an Agilent 2100. Normal lung samples were distant non-tumor tissue taken more than 3 cm from the tumor edge. Library prep was done by multiplex PCR. TCRdb shows the sequencer as Illumina HiSeq 2500. TCRbeta libraries were built by three rounds of nested PCR using primers (Table S4), following protocols modified from ARM-PCR. TCRdb took the public reads, trimmed them with fastp at Q25, ran MiXCR for clone calling and kept in-frame beta chains. Each record represents a unique CDR3 protein, reported with the most common genes and DNA among its rows. In all, the sample holds 47,000 or so distinct CDR3 sequences, and less than 70% of those were seen once. The ten biggest clones cover 25% to 35% of the sample.

Material for sequencing was distant non-tumor lung tissue. Receptors were obtained from a woman in her 70s with non-small cell lung cancer.

V usage is TRBV28 and J usage is TRBJ2-5, with D possibly matching TRBD2 (5 bases). CDR1 and CDR2 (germline): MDHEN, SYDVKM. V gave up 10 bases and J gave up 8 bases, with 17 bases separating them. The CDR3 is made up of 12 amino acids. The DNA of the CDR3 is TGTGCCACCTTTAGCGCGTTCGTTACCCAGTACTTC. It yields the protein CATFSAFVTQYF. Combining the CDR3 with reference TRBV28 and TRBJ2-5 gives the whole variable domain DVKVTQSSRYLVKRTGEKVFLECVQDMDHENMFWYRQDPGLGLRLIYFSYDVKMKEKGDIPEGYSVSREKKERFSLILESASTNQTSMYLCATFSAFVTQYFGPGTRLLVL.

About this clonotype itself: This is likely a read error, given that the CDR3 carries no conserved phenylalanine or tryptophan at its end. The DNA is left out, because the CDR3 cannot be placed on it with certainty; the CDR3 is given as TCRdb lists it. This chain uses TRBV29-1 with TRBJ2-7; TRBD2 was called by the table and not checked on the DNA. From germline, CDR1 is SQVTM and CDR2 ANQGSEA. 16 amino acids form the CDR3, both terminal residues included. CDR3 sequence reads: CSVDLSGTVGSYEQHL.

Comment on this clonotype: The junction departs from the called germline gene at one end, perhaps through a read error. The chain links TRBV5-4 to TRBJ2-1; no firm D call. From germline, CDR1 is SGHNT and CDR2 YYREEE (reference sequence). The CDR3 totals 11 residues. Here the CDR3 reads CAISLVSVQFF. CDR3 bases: TGTGCCATCAGCTTGGTCAGTGTGCAGTTCTTC.

This clonotype was detected only once. The junction shows a germline mismatch at one end, possibly a read error. The rearrangement joins TRBV7-9 to TRBJ1-3, with D hard to call. The germline V gene has CDR1 SEHNR and CDR2 FQNEAQ (reference sequence). The CDR3 runs to 15 residues. The chain's CDR3 is CASSLTSDWGNTICF. CDR3 nucleotides: TGTGCCAGCAGCTTAACAAGCGATTGGGGAAACACCATATGTTTT.

J is TRBJ2-5 and V is TRBV20-1, with D perhaps matching TRBD1 or TRBD2 (5 bases each). The V gene lost 3 bases and the J gene lost 7 bases, with 24 bases spanning the gap. CDR3 length equals 16 residues. Looked up from germline, CDR1 is DFQATT and CDR2 is SNEGSKA (reference sequence). CDR3 sequence reads: CSASYLTGTTLVTQYF. The DNA for the CDR3 is TGCAGTGCTAGTTATTTAACCGGGACCACTTTGGTGACCCAGTACTTC.

This clonotype was detected a few times. A read error is possible here, since a much larger clone lies one base away. The V call is TRBV28, the J call TRBJ2-3; 12 positions agree with TRBD1. Looked up from germline, CDR1 is MDHEN and CDR2 is SYDVKM. This CDR3 spans 15 amino acids. CDR3 sequence reads: CASSPGTGGTDTKYF. CDR3 nucleotides: TGTGCCAGCAGTCCCGGGACAGGGGGCACAGATACGAAGTATTTT.

This clonotype was counted ten times or more. The chain links TRBV6-4 to TRBJ2-3; D gene ambiguous. In germline, CDR1 is MRHNA, CDR2 SNTAGT. Trimming shortened V by 0 bases and J by 0 bases, and 7 bases separated the two germline ends. The CDR3 contains 15 residues. The CDR3 loop reads CASSDSGGSTDTQYF. The CDR3 DNA is TGTGCCAGCAGTGACTCAGGCGGAAGCACAGATACGCAGTATTTT.

This clonotype is labeled as medium-sized (0.01 to 0.1%). The chain combines TRBV29-1 with TRBJ2-1; 9 bases fit TRBD1. CDR3 size: 15 residues. CDR1 is SQVTM, CDR2 ANQGSEA, per germline. After removal of 6 bases from V and 7 bases from J, the junction contained 13 bases not matched to a gene. The CDR3 sequence is CSVREGDRVTNEQFF. Here the CDR3 DNA reads TGCAGCGTGCGGGAAGGGGACAGGGTCACTAATGAGCAGTTCTTC.